One sample yielded the 10 T cell receptor beta chains listed below, sequenced in a study of T cells in Graves' hyperthyroidism and ophthalmopathy. RNA transcripts yielded amplified TCR beta CDR3 regions. The HTBI set primed first-round TCR CDR3 RT-PCR. TCRdb reanalysed the multiplex PCR reads using MiXCR and keeps one entry per CDR3 protein. The sample contains some 770,000 distinct CDR3 sequences, around 17% of which appear only once. The specimen sequenced was blood. These receptor sequences come from a man younger than 30 with Graves' hyperthyroidism.

The chain has TRBV5-1 and TRBJ1-1; TRBD1 matches 12 bases. The J segment lost 3 bases and the V segment lost 2 bases, leaving 11 bases of the junction unmatched. Germline loops: CDR1 SGHRS, CDR2 YFSETQ. This CDR3 spans 18 amino acids. For the CDR3, the DNA is TGCGCCAGCAGCTTACAGGACGGGACAGGGGGCTTTGACACTGAAGCTTTCTTT. It yields the protein CASSLQDGTGGFDTEAFF. Full variable domain (missing parts from reference TRBV5-1 and TRBJ1-1): KAGVTQTPRYLIKTRGQQVTLSCSPISGHRSVSWYQQTPGQGLQFLFEYFSETQRNKGNFPGRFSGRQFSNSRSEMNVSTLELGDSALYLCASSLQDGTGGFDTEAFFGQGTRLTVV.

About this clonotype itself: Possible read error: a much larger clone is one base away. The chain combines TRBV29-1 with TRBJ1-1; D may be TRBD1 (5 bases). The CDR3 sequence is 13 residues long. Germline assignment: CDR1 SQVTM and CDR2 ANQGSEA. V shed 7 bases and J shed 3 bases, with 15 bases lying between them. The CDR3 coding sequence is TGCAGCGACAAGGGGAAGGGCCACACTGAAGCTTTCTTT. It is translated as CSDKGKGHTEAFF. Variable domain in full (rest from reference TRBV29-1 and TRBJ1-1): SAVISQKPSRDICQRGTSLTIQCQVDSQVTMMFWYRQQPGQSLTLIATANQGSEATYESGFVIDKFPISRPNLTFSTLTVSNMSPEDSSIYLCSDKGKGHTEAFFGQGTRLTVV.

In this sample, this clonotype turned up many times. The gene calls are TRBV28 and TRBJ1-2; tentative D call: TRBD1 (6 bases). The CDR3 extends over 13 amino acids. Germline V gives CDR1 MDHEN, CDR2 SYDVKM. With 5 bases removed from V and 1 base from J, the gap between germline ends came to 8 bases. In nucleotides, the CDR3 is TGTGCCAGCAGTCCGGGACATAACTATGGCTACACCTTC. It specifies CASSPGHNYGYTF.

This clonotype was seen at least ten times. The chain joins TRBV7-3 to TRBJ2-7; D not certain. This CDR3 is 14 amino acids long. In germline, CDR1 is SGHTA, CDR2 FQGTGA. Deletions cut 1 base from V and 2 bases from J, with 9 bases between. CDR3 in amino acids: CASSLIDVAYEQYF. The CDR3 DNA sequence: TGTGCCAGCAGCTTAATCGACGTGGCCTACGAGCAGTACTTC.

This clonotype was seen at least ten times. The CDR3 coding sequence is TGTGCCTGGAGTGTACAGGGGAAAGAGACCCAGTACTTC. It is translated as CAWSVQGKETQYF. The chain has TRBV30 and TRBJ2-5; 7 bases map to TRBD1. The CDR3 has 13 residues. In germline, CDR1 is GTSNPN, CDR2 SVGIG (reference sequence). The junction had 1 base not matched to a gene; V was cut back by 0 bases and J by 3 bases.

Only a few counts were recorded for this clonotype. The J gene is TRBJ2-7, the V gene TRBV20-1, with 14 bases matching TRBD2. The germline CDR1 and CDR2 sequences are DFQATT and SNEGSKA (reference sequence). This CDR3 region has 14 residues. V shed 6 bases, J shed 2 bases, and the junction held 3 bases outside the gene matches. The DNA for the CDR3 is TGCAGTGCAAAGGGACTAGCGGGAGCCTACGAGCAGTACTTC. This gives the protein CSAKGLAGAYEQYF.

The chain recombines TRBV7-2 with TRBJ2-7; D may be TRBD2 (5 bases). The V gene's germline CDR1 is SGHTA and CDR2 FQGNSA. The CDR3 loop spans 15 amino acids. The V gene lost 2 bases and the J gene lost 5 bases, with 16 bases spanning the gap. CDR3: CASSLPSGAYNEQYF. In nucleotides, the CDR3 is TGTGCCAGCAGCTTACCCAGCGGAGCGTACAACGAGCAGTACTTC.

This clonotype was recorded many times. CDR3 bases: TGTGCCACCAGCAGCGGAACGGGAGGGTCCTACGAGCAGTACTTC. This encodes CATSSGTGGSYEQYF. The V gene is TRBV15, the J gene TRBJ2-7, with TRBD2 matching over 8 bases. The V segment lost 3 bases and the J segment 1 base; nucleotides outside the gene matches: 5. The CDR3 has 15 amino acids. Looked up from germline, CDR1 is LNHNV and CDR2 is YYDKDF (reference sequence).

This clonotype was found many times. The chain is built from TRBV20-1 and TRBJ2-7; 14 bases map to TRBD2. CDR1 is DFQATT and CDR2 is SNEGSKA in the germline V gene (reference sequence). CDR3 length: 14 residues. After removal of 5 bases from V and 2 bases from J, the junction contained 2 bases not matched to a gene. CDR3 DNA sequence: TGCAGTGCTGGGACTAGCGGGAGTACCTACGAGCAGTACTTC. Its protein is CSAGTSGSTYEQYF.

This clonotype was seen at least ten times. V gene TRBV28 combines with J gene TRBJ2-7; 9 nucleotides agree with TRBD2. The CDR3 consists of 14 residues. After removal of 8 bases from V and 3 bases from J, the junction contained 8 bases not matched to a gene. The germline CDR1 and CDR2 sequences are MDHEN and SYDVKM. The CDR3 spells CASGPSGMIYEQYF. Written as DNA, the CDR3 is TGTGCCAGCGGACCTAGCGGGATGATCTACGAGCAGTACTTC.